This T cell receptor beta chain is from a study of T cell responses to AZD1222 COVID-19 vaccine. Trimming took off 3 bases at V and 4 bases at J, with 19 bases between the two ends. This CDR3 spans 16 amino acids. The germline CDR1 and CDR2 sequences are MNHEY and SVGAGI. Note on this clone: The antigen remains unidentified.

Only in-frame clones appear in the TCRdb table, and some are missing; sequencing was by immunoSEQ multiplex PCR. The table shows 110,000 to 150,000 clones, with around nine tenths occurring only once. Regarding the study as a whole: The study found vaccine-associated CD4 TCRs spanning spike, dominant at 160-218 and 743-854. Repertoires were collected only later (after the peak T cell response had occurred).

The J gene is TRBJ2-7, the V gene TRBV6-5; D possibly uses TRBD1 or TRBD2 (5 bases each). Sample: peripheral blood, taken on day 0 of AZD1222 vaccination. The sequence derives from an adult in good health. This CDR3 reads CASSYRGRTTGYEQYF. In DNA form, the CDR3 reads TGTGCCAGCAGTTATAGGGGCCGGACGACGGGGTACGAGCAGTACTTC.